This TCR beta chain was identified in a study of T cell responses to AZD1222 COVID-19 vaccine. Details on this clone: Antigen specificity is unknown.

Germline CDR1 SNHLY, CDR2 FYNNEI. The CDR3 is 12 amino acids. V was shortened by 8 bases and J by 2 bases, with 8 bases between the two germline ends. Findings and caveats of the study: In a largely white British group with more females than males, clonal diversity was possibly underestimated. The number of AZD1222 recipients seropositive at baseline was only five to seven. Close to half of spike-specific TCRs reportedly recognize unmutated variant regions. Spike-specific TCR breadth and depth grew following two AZD1222 doses.

Sequenced by immunoSEQ multiplex PCR; TCRdb stores in-frame clones only, minus some. The repertoire includes approximately 120,000 clones, approximately 86% of them detected once, and approximately 5.5% sits in the top ten. The sequence was collected from an adult in good health. V and J are TRBV2 and TRBJ2-3; D is unresolved. This specimen consisted of peripheral blood, obtained on day 0 of AZD1222 vaccination. The CDR3: CASQAFTDTQYF. The CDR3 nucleotides are TGTGCCAGCCAGGCCTTCACAGATACGCAGTATTTT.